The sequence of this T cell receptor (beta chain) was determined in a study of T cell repertoires in ileal Crohn's disease (dated by TCRdb to the late 2010s). As for the study more broadly: Median disease duration was approximately 8 years, and roughly 35% of patients were identified as active smokers at the time of surgery. All patients had surgery for a complication: stricturing disease in 61% and penetrating disease in approximately 39%. About half of the patients received postoperative therapy: about a dozen received thiopurines and 15 to 20 received anti-TNF agents. M6 samples consisted of neoterminal ileum biopsies collected during postoperative colonoscopy. TCR repertoire analysis was done in some 60 Crohn's disease patients from a prospective multicentre cohort. Running in parallel with the study was a multicentre cohort set up to find predictors of early endoscopic recurrence following ileocolonic resection. A Rutgeerts score higher than i0 was the definition used for endoscopic postoperative recurrence. The study sequenced 150 to 200 mucosal samples from 57 patients, taken at several locations on the surgical specimen and at postoperative endoscopy.

The CDR3 starts with the cysteine, ends with the phenylalanine, and has 15 residues. Only the CDR3 DNA stays, 45 bases, in frame from base 1. CDR1 and CDR2, per the germline V gene, are MGHDK and SYGVNS. V and J are trimmed by 6 bases and 5 bases, and the gene matches miss 9 bases of the junction. The time point label of this sample denotes: neoterminal ileum biopsy at postoperative endoscopy, about 6 months after surgery. Eligible patients were adults with ileal or ileocolonic Crohn's disease who had an indication for ileocolonic resection. Whole ileal mucosal biopsies were kept frozen at -80 degrees C prior to DNA extraction. Genomic DNA was extracted from frozen whole biopsies with a TRizol-based method and quantified on a NanoDrop 2000 spectrophotometer. For commercial TCRB immunosequencing, five hundred nanograms of biopsy DNA were submitted for each sample. A two-step, amplification bias-controlled multiplex PCR was used by Adaptive Biotechnology to amplify CDR3 regions from genomic DNA. Primers covering every V and J gene segment were used in the first PCR, while barcodes and Illumina adapters were added in the second PCR. CDR3 libraries were sequenced using an Illumina instrument. Under the source paper's analysis protocol: The analysis drew on both the pipelines supplied by the vendor and custom analysis of the raw data in R/Bioconductor running R version 3.3.0. Clonality, which ranges from 0 to 1, was calculated as the inverse of the normalised Shannon entropy across all productive clones. High-frequency clones were defined as the share of the repertoire taken up by the top 100 clones, keeping only clones that passed a 95% confidence test. Repertoire diversity was measured with the Simpson index, and overlap between samples was measured with the Morisita-Horn index. This is the immuneACCESS table as TCRdb keeps it, with only in-frame sequences that have V and J called. A part of the clones is gone; compared with another copy, unresolved V genes explain less than half, and the rest is unexplained. The DNA gave D and trimming, while V, J and clone size come from that table. This sample is represented by about 62,000 clones; roughly nine tenths of them were singletons. The ten top clones hold approximately 2% of the sample.

Findings and caveats that apply to the study as a whole: Compared with CD4 T cells, sorted CD8 T cells held more high-frequency clones, which suggests that the mucosal expansions were mostly CD8. The timing of postoperative endoscopy varied within the first year after surgery, and the median delay was around 6.9 months. Higher percentages of high-frequency clones at the time of surgery were linked to endoscopic recurrence, and every patient with clonality above 26.8% (18/57) had recurrence. Only a subgroup of patients, of unstated size, had mucosal CD4 and CD8 T cells sorted and sequenced. Compared with non-smokers, patients who were active smokers at surgery showed a significantly higher proportion of clonal expansions (roughly 26% vs 20%, p=0.02).

As to this clone: Its cognate antigen has yet to be identified. It has no much larger one-base neighbor in the sample; base qualities were not kept.

The sequence derives from an adult with Crohn's disease. The sequenced sample consisted of ileal tissue. The sequence links TRBV25-1 to TRBJ1-1, with 10 bases aligning to TRBD1. The CDR3 region reads CASRVAGQGRTEAFF. The DNA reads as follows: TGTGCCAGCAGGGTCGCGGGACAGGGGAGGACTGAAGCTTTCTTT.